This TCR beta chain was found in a study of regulatory T cells in long-lasting Graves disease (dated by TCRdb to the early 2020s). Background for the entire study: Antithyroid drugs had been taken for less than 3 months by newly diagnosed Graves' disease patients. Peripheral blood TCR sequencing and RNA sequencing compared persistent Graves' disease patients with newly diagnosed Graves' disease patients. The study was registered as a clinical trial and conducted in China. A total of roughly 33 samples underwent TCR sequencing: around 13 from persistent and some 20 from newly diagnosed Graves' disease patients.

What the research found in general, with its limitations: Sequencing and analysis were restricted to the TCR beta chain. The authors acknowledged the small sample size as a limitation that may reduce accuracy. TRBV28, TRBJ1-2 and TRBJ2-5 were preferentially used in persistent disease, while TRBV20-1 and TRBJ2-1 were favored in newly diagnosed disease. A larger number of public clonotypes was shared among persistent patients (2,741) than among newly diagnosed patients (roughly 970). Lower TCR Shannon entropy and fewer highly expanded clones were observed in persistent Graves' disease patients than in newly diagnosed patients, which suggested clonal expansion. Only peripheral blood was studied, because thyroid tissue, the primary lesion, was inaccessible.

Trimming takes 0 bases from V and 1 base from J, and the germline ends sit 10 bases apart. The CDR3 contains 16 residues, cysteine and phenylalanine counted. The entry retains the CDR3 DNA only, 48 bases that are in frame from base 1. CDR1 and CDR2 were assigned from the germline V gene as MNHEY and SVGAGI. Receptors were amplified or captured by multiplex PCR. The run used an Illumina HiSeq 4000. TCR beta libraries were built with iRepertoire HTBI primers and Arm-PCR amplification of CDR3 regions. Before sequencing, the PCR products went through gel purification. In the authors' own workflow: Gene usage analysis of CDR3 amino acid clonotypes relied on the approximately 60 TRBV and 15 or so TRBJ segments identified across samples. Filtered high-quality paired reads were merged into contigs using COPE and FqMerger. Contigs were aligned with BLAST to IMGT TRBV, TRBD and TRBJ reference genes, and CDR3 was defined per IMGT. Clonotypes above 0.1% frequency were classified as highly expanded clones. Shannon entropy was used to measure repertoire diversity, and the Gini coefficient was used to measure V-J evenness. Clonotypes shared by more than one individual were considered public. The public reads were quality trimmed at Q25 with fastp and then assembled into clones with MiXCR by TCRdb, keeping productive beta chains. Under each unique CDR3 protein, matching rows form one entry showing the most common genes and DNA. The V and J calls were determined by TCRdb, not by the authors. The sample yields 510,000 or so distinct CDR3 sequences; around 12% were counted once. Of the sample, about 8.3% is held by the ten largest clones.

This specimen's time point label, per the study, means: newly diagnosed GD, antithyroid drugs for less than 3 months. RNA was extracted from PBMCs in TRIzol for both TCR sequencing and RNA sequencing. The diagnosis of Graves' disease followed American Thyroid Association guidelines. Patients for the study were recruited at an endocrinology department in Xi'an, China. Each patient gave 9 to 10 milliliters of peripheral blood, collected in an EDTA anticoagulant tube. Ficoll Paque Plus density gradient separation was used to isolate PBMCs, and no further T cell sorting was performed. An Agilent 2100 Bioanalyzer and agarose gel were used to check RNA quality, while a NanoDrop 2000 measured RNA concentration. This clonotype appeared a few times. The antigen it recognizes is unknown. No quality values exist for individual bases; no much larger clone is one base distant. In addition, the sample was reused for a study of T cells in Graves' hyperthyroidism and ophthalmopathy. As that second study puts it: Stable Graves' hyperthyroidism was defined as the absence of progression to ophthalmopathy over 18 months of follow-up. Hyperthyroidism patients were newly diagnosed, had a disease duration of under 2 months, and were aged 18 to 65 years. The study excluded patients with uncontrolled infections, other autoimmune diseases, pregnancy or lactation. Diagnoses were established on the basis of clinical symptoms, serum thyroxine and TRAb, thyroid ultrasound, and orbital computed tomography. The first round of RT-PCR for the TCR CDR3 was performed with the HTBI primer set and the Qiagen OneStep RT-PCR kit. Most expanded thyroid clonotypes (frequency above 0.001) were also found in blood, which suggests that blood repertoires may mirror thyroid immune responses. A model built on a 13 V-J signature distinguished ophthalmopathy from stable hyperthyroidism, reaching 85% to 90% sensitivity and about 81% specificity in cross-validation and 80%/75% in testing. In validation, progression to ophthalmopathy was predicted by the model with more than 65% sensitivity and 72.22% specificity, a median of about 6.8 months before onset. TCR V-J signatures able to tell the groups apart were searched for in a discovery cohort of 95 to 100 patients, of whom 43 had Graves' ophthalmopathy and about 55 had stable Graves' hyperthyroidism. Prospective prediction of ophthalmopathy was tested in an independent validation cohort consisting of roughly 19 hyperthyroidism patients and about 17 patients who later progressed to ophthalmopathy. For training and testing, the 100 or so patients in the discovery cohort were randomly divided in a 7:3 ratio. In addition, the study compared T-cell repertoires in thyroid tissue and in blood from roughly six Graves' hyperthyroidism patients. Following sampling, methimazole starting at 30 mg daily was given to hyperthyroidism patients, and high-dose intravenous methylprednisolone was given to ophthalmopathy patients. Libraries were constructed in a second round of multiplex PCR, after which size selection and purification were carried out. Sequencing of the libraries was done on an Illumina HiSeq2000 using paired-end 100 bp reads. SOAPnuke was used to process the raw data, removing reads that contained adapters or uncalled bases, had a mean Phred below 15, or lacked an exact match to the constant primer or identifier. COPE v1.2.5 was used to merge high-quality paired reads, and clonotypes were defined as unique nucleotide sequences. MiTCR v1.1 was used to align the clonotypes against IMGT TRBV, TRBD and TRBJ reference segments. The analysis included only V-J combinations with a frequency above 0.0001, which together covered roughly 99% of the repertoires. The TCS score was defined as the ratio of F50 (clonal expansion) to E x V (chaos), calculated using BLOSUM62-based TCRdist between CDR3 peptides within each V-J. Welch's t-statistics and random forest reduced 514 V-J features to some 14, which were used in a naive Bayes classifier (R e1071). No statistical method was used to set the sample size in advance, and investigators knew the group allocation. The paper describes TCR Vbeta CDR3 sequencing of 135 peripheral blood samples, made up of approximately 40 ophthalmopathy patients, around 78 hyperthyroidism patients and roughly 17 progressor patients.

The TCR originated in a woman in her twenties or thirties with Graves disease. Donor details come from another sample of the same person, matched by shared clones. Sample: peripheral blood mononuclear cells (PBMCs), taken at new diagnosis, from a patient treated with antithyroid drugs. The V gene is TRBV6-5 and the J gene is TRBJ2-1; TRBD2 could be the D gene, as 7 bases match. In nucleotides, the sequence is TGTGCCAGCAGTTACTCGGGGGGGCTGTCCTACAATGAGCAGTTCTTC. Translated, it reads CASSYSGGLSYNEQFF.